A single sample gave rise to the 22 T cell receptor beta chains below, sequenced in a study of T cell clones after liver transplantation. Using immunoSEQ multiplex PCR, the repertoire was profiled, and TCRdb retains in-frame clones only, with some absent. The sample shows tens of thousands of clones, 80% of them seen only once. The input for sequencing was CD4+ T cells from blood, taken 12 months after liver transplant. The receptor source for this set is a human patient who received a liver transplant. Some T cells here may be from the graft donor.

This clone was counted a few times. The chain is built from TRBV9 and TRBJ1-2; no clear D. Germline V gene lookup returns CDR1 SGDLS and CDR2 YYNGEE. CDR3 length: 13 residues. Trimming took 4 bases from V and 8 from J, leaving 15 bases between them. This CDR3 reads CASSPRGVAGYTF. CDR3 in DNA: TGTGCCAGCAGCCCCCGCGGGGTGGCAGGCTACACCTTC.

The chain couples TRBV30 to TRBJ1-2; 11 bases align to TRBD1. The CDR3 totals 14 residues. The V gene end was trimmed by 5 bases and the J gene end by 6 bases; junction bases not matched to a gene: 8. The V gene's germline CDR1 is GTSNPN and CDR2 SVGIG (reference sequence). CDR3 nucleotide sequence: TGTGCCTGGGCTCGTGGGACAGGGGGGAATGGCTACACCTTC. This translates into CAWARGTGGNGYTF.

The gene calls are TRBV2 and TRBJ2-1; D not certain. V lost 7 bases and J 0 bases, leaving 10 bases between the germline ends. Germline CDR1 and CDR2: SNHLY and FYNNEI. The CDR3 runs 14 residues. DNA of the CDR3: TGTGCCAGCAACCGGATGAGCTCCTACAATGAGCAGTTCTTC. Translated: CASNRMSSYNEQFF.

This clone turned up a few times. The J gene is TRBJ1-5, the V gene TRBV6-5, with D possibly matching TRBD1 (5 bases). Germline assignment: CDR1 MNHEY and CDR2 SVGAGI. Trimming took 6 bases from V and 7 from J, leaving 10 bases between them. The CDR3 consists of 12 residues. CDR3 sequence reads: CASSTGDQPQHF. CDR3 in DNA: TGTGCCAGCAGCACGGGGGACCAGCCCCAGCATTTT.

This clone has just a few counts. CDR3 sequence: CASSGYRGNRNTIYF. CDR3 DNA sequence: TGTGCCAGCAGTGGATACAGGGGGAATAGAAACACCATATATTTT. V is TRBV6-5 and J is TRBJ1-3; 8 nucleotides line up with TRBD1. The CDR3 runs to 15 residues. Germline lookup yields CDR1 MNHEY and CDR2 SVGAGI. The ends lost 5 bases at V and 5 bases at J; junction bases unmatched: 8.

The chain's CDR3 is CASSLGQPNTEAFF. The CDR3, as DNA: TGCGCCAGCAGCTTGGGACAGCCGAACACTGAAGCTTTCTTT. V is TRBV5-1 and J is TRBJ1-1, with D perhaps TRBD1 (5 bases). The CDR3 runs to 14 residues. Germline loops: CDR1 SGHRS, CDR2 YFSETQ. V lost 0 bases, J lost 1 base, and 7 bases lay in between.

This clone has only a few counts. The chain carries TRBV7-9 and TRBJ1-2; D is possibly TRBD1 (6 bases). Germline V gives CDR1 SEHNR, CDR2 FQNEAQ (reference sequence). This CDR3 spans 19 amino acids. Deletions cut 5 bases from V and 8 bases from J, with 33 bases between. The CDR3, as DNA: TGTGCCAGCAGCCCACCGGGGGTGCCCTCAGGGGAAGTACGGAGCGGCTACACCTTC. It yields the protein CASSPPGVPSGEVRSGYTF.

The sample holds one count of this clone. The chain carries TRBV10-2 and TRBJ2-3; TRBD2 is a possible D gene (6 bases). Germline CDR1 is WSHSY and CDR2 is SAAADI. This CDR3 is 14 amino acids long. Trimming stripped 8 bases from V and 0 bases from J, with 12 bases between. The DNA for the CDR3 is TGCGCCAGCTACGGGGCGGGAAGCACAGATACGCAGTATTTT. As protein: CASYGAGSTDTQYF.

The chain links TRBV6-5 to TRBJ1-3, with D unclear. V was trimmed by 11 bases and J by 4 bases, leaving 9 bases between them. From germline, CDR1 is MNHEY and CDR2 SVGAGI. This CDR3 has 11 residues. DNA of the CDR3: TGTGCCGACATGTCGGGAAACACCATATATTTT. Its translation is CADMSGNTIYF.

The rearrangement joins TRBV28 to TRBJ1-5, with 8 positions matching TRBD1. The V gene end was trimmed by 10 bases and the J gene end by 6 bases; junction bases not matched to a gene: 11. This CDR3 is built from 14 residues. Germline CDR1 is MDHEN and CDR2 is SYDVKM. The DNA for the CDR3 is TGTGCCACCTACCGGCAGGGGGCGGGTCAGCCCCAGCATTTT. Translation gives CATYRQGAGQPQHF.

The chain links TRBV30 to TRBJ1-2; perhaps TRBD1 as D (6 bases). Looked up from germline, CDR1 is GTSNPN and CDR2 is SVGIG (reference sequence). This CDR3 comprises 18 residues. Trimming pared 7 bases from V and 1 base from J, leaving 28 bases between. The CDR3 spells CASFWGAGSARGNYGYTF. The CDR3 DNA reads TGTGCCTCTTTTTGGGGGGCTGGTAGCGCCCGTGGTAACTATGGCTACACCTTC.

V usage is TRBV28 and J usage is TRBJ2-1; 11 nucleotides match TRBD2. Germline V gives CDR1 MDHEN, CDR2 SYDVKM. CDR3 length: 18 residues. The junction had 13 bases not matched to a gene; V was cut back by 3 bases and J by 6 bases. This CDR3 reads CASSFGLAGGILSNEQFF. CDR3 in DNA: TGTGCCAGCAGTTTTGGGCTAGCGGGAGGAATATTAAGCAATGAGCAGTTCTTC. Together with reference TRBV28 and TRBJ2-1, the CDR3 gives the full variable domain: DVKVTQSSRYLVKRTGEKVFLECVQDMDHENMFWYRQDPGLGLRLIYFSYDVKMKEKGDIPEGYSVSREKKERFSLILESASTNQTSMYLCASSFGLAGGILSNEQFFGPGTRLTVL.

The chain recombines TRBV7-8 with TRBJ2-1; 10 bases fit TRBD2. V shed 4 bases, J shed 3 bases, and the junction held 3 bases outside the gene matches. Germline CDR1 reads SGHVS; CDR2 reads FQNEAQ. The CDR3 covers 15 residues. The CDR3: CASSSLAGFYNEQFF. The CDR3 nucleotides read TGTGCCAGCAGCTCACTAGCGGGATTCTACAATGAGCAGTTCTTC. Full variable domain (rest looked up from reference TRBV7-8 and TRBJ2-1): GAGVSQSPRYKVAKRGQDVALRCDPISGHVSLFWYQQALGQGPEFLTYFQNEAQLDKSGLPSDRFFAERPEGSVSTLKIQRTQQEDSAVYLCASSSLAGFYNEQFFGPGTRLTVL.

The rearrangement uses TRBV4-3 and TRBJ1-3; no clear D. The ends were cut back, 0 bases at V and 0 bases at J, with 9 bases in the middle. Germline-derived CDR1 and CDR2 are LGHNA and YSLEER. The CDR3 is 16 residues long. The CDR3 protein is CASSQDSYSSGNTIYF. The DNA for the CDR3 is TGCGCCAGCAGCCAAGATAGTTACAGCTCTGGAAACACCATATATTTT.

The chain employs TRBV11-2 and TRBJ2-7; 9 bases agree with TRBD2. Trimming cost V 3 bases and J 6 bases; bases outside gene matches: 9. The CDR3 is 15 amino acids. Germline assignment: CDR1 SGHAT and CDR2 FQNNGV. The CDR3 is CASSFMREGLSEQYF. The DNA of the CDR3 is TGTGCCAGCAGCTTTATGCGGGAGGGGCTCTCCGAGCAGTACTTC.

The chain is built from TRBV7-8 and TRBJ2-1, with D perhaps TRBD2 (6 bases). V dropped 6 bases and J dropped 7 bases, with 19 bases sitting between them. The CDR3 totals 15 residues. Germline-derived CDR1 and CDR2 are SGHVS and FQNEAQ. This CDR3 reads CASSSFGGSSNEQFF. CDR3 DNA sequence: TGTGCCAGCAGTTCTTTCGGGGGTTCTTCTAATGAGCAGTTCTTC.

This chain joins TRBV7-8 and TRBJ2-1, with 13 bases fitting TRBD2. Losses at the gene ends were 5 bases for V and 9 bases for J; bases not matched to a gene: 13. Germline V gene data show CDR1 as SGHVS and CDR2 as FQNEAQ. The CDR3 is made up of 17 amino acids. The CDR3 nucleotides read TGTGCCAGCAGCCGACCTAGGACTAGCGGGAGACTGGGTGAGCAGTTCTTC. Its protein is CASSRPRTSGRLGEQFF.

About this clone: This sample includes further DNA sequences coding for the same CDR3. The V gene is TRBV28, the J gene TRBJ2-7; a possible D gene is TRBD2 (6 bases). This CDR3 region has 14 residues. Trimming pared 2 bases from V and 0 bases from J, leaving 8 bases between. CDR1 is MDHEN, CDR2 SYDVKM, per germline. This chain's CDR3 is CASSLGGSSYEQYF. The DNA of the CDR3 is TGTGCCAGCAGTTTAGGGGGGAGCTCCTACGAGCAGTACTTC.

V is TRBV6-5 and J is TRBJ1-1; weak D call: TRBD1 (5 bases). With 2 bases removed from V and 1 base from J, the gap between germline ends came to 11 bases. The CDR3 consists of 15 residues. Germline lookup yields CDR1 MNHEY and CDR2 SVGAGI. The CDR3 nucleotides are TGTGCCAGCAGTTACGTTTTTGGGGGGAACACTGAAGCTTTCTTT. Translating gives CASSYVFGGNTEAFF.

This rearrangement joins TRBV11-2 to TRBJ2-7; TRBD1 aligns across 9 bases. Germline V gene data show CDR1 as SGHAT and CDR2 as FQNNGV. The junction had 4 bases not matched to a gene; V was cut back by 5 bases and J by 5 bases. The CDR3 is 13 amino acids. The CDR3 loop is CASSPDRGHEQYF. Written as DNA, the CDR3 is TGTGCCAGCAGCCCGGACAGGGGCCACGAGCAGTACTTC.

The rearrangement joins TRBV4-1 to TRBJ2-2; 14 bases line up with TRBD2. CDR3 size: 18 residues. CDR1 and CDR2 (germline): MGHRA, YSYEKL. V trimming: 1 base; J trimming: 5 bases; junction bases outside the gene matches: 6. CDR3 DNA: TGCGCCAGCAGCCAAGCGGGACTAGCGGGAGTTTTAACCGGGGAGCTGTTTTTT. Amino acids: CASSQAGLAGVLTGELFF.

The V call is TRBV7-2, the J call TRBJ2-7; TRBD1 is a possible D gene (6 bases). V was shortened by 6 bases and J by 1 base, with 16 bases between the two germline ends. This CDR3 spans 15 amino acids. CDR1 is SGHTA and CDR2 is FQGNSA in the germline V gene. The DNA for the CDR3 is TGTGCCAGCAGAGTCGACAGGCTGCCTTCCTACGAGCAGTACTTC. Translated, it gives CASRVDRLPSYEQYF.